Listed here are 15 T cell receptor beta chains from one sample, sequenced in a study of blood T cell repertoires in COVID-19. Using immunoSEQ multiplex PCR, the repertoire was profiled, and TCRdb retains in-frame clones only, with some absent. The sample lists about 210,000 clones, 88% occurring once. The specimen sequenced was peripheral blood. Receptors were obtained from a man between 70 and 80 years old with acute or convalescent COVID-19.

The rearrangement uses TRBV5-1 and TRBJ2-4; the match to TRBD2 covers 7 bases. The ends lost 0 bases at V and 3 bases at J; junction bases unmatched: 0. Germline lookup yields CDR1 SGHRS and CDR2 YFSETQ. This CDR3 has 14 amino acids. The CDR3 protein is CASSLAGGKNIQYF. DNA for the CDR3: TGCGCCAGCAGCTTGGCGGGAGGCAAAAACATTCAGTACTTC.

The chain joins TRBV7-2 to TRBJ2-7; tentative D call: TRBD1 (6 bases). CDR3 length: 14 residues. Germline values: CDR1 SGHTA, CDR2 FQGNSA. The V gene lost 5 bases and the J gene lost 3 bases, with 14 bases spanning the gap. Here the CDR3 reads CASSPSRGHYEQYF. Written as DNA, the CDR3 is TGTGCCAGCAGCCCCAGTCGGGGACACTACGAGCAGTACTTC.

V and J are TRBV20-1 and TRBJ1-2, with 9 bases matching TRBD1. V was pared by 6 bases and J by 7 bases, with 0 bases of the junction left unmatched. Per the germline V gene, CDR1 is DFQATT and CDR2 is SNEGSKA (reference sequence). The CDR3 is 10 amino acids. The CDR3 coding sequence is TGCAGTGCGGACAGGGGTGGCTACACCTTC. Its protein product is CSADRGGYTF.

V and J are TRBV7-2 and TRBJ1-1; D is ambiguous. CDR1 SGHTA and CDR2 FQGNSA come from the germline V gene. This CDR3 contains 14 residues. V shed 5 bases and J shed 0 bases, with 10 bases lying between them. CDR3 protein: CASSPSGVNTEAFF. CDR3 nucleotide sequence: TGTGCCAGCAGCCCATCCGGTGTGAACACTGAAGCTTTCTTT.

This clone was detected once. This chain connects TRBV7-2 to TRBJ2-7; D is unresolved. Germline values: CDR1 SGHTA, CDR2 FQGNSA. V lost 5 bases, J lost 6 bases, and 14 bases lay in between. CDR3 length equals 13 residues. The CDR3 region is CASSDWSLGEQYF. The CDR3 nucleotides read TGTGCCAGCAGCGATTGGTCCCTCGGCGAGCAGTACTTC.

This chain connects TRBV6-2 or TRBV6-3 to TRBJ2-1; D uncertain. Germline values: CDR1 MNHEY, CDR2 SVGEGT. V shed 4 bases and J shed 7 bases, with 17 bases lying between them. The CDR3 has 15 amino acids. CDR3 loop: CASSWSRPPRNEQFF. The CDR3 DNA reads as TGTGCCAGCAGTTGGTCTAGGCCCCCGCGAAATGAGCAGTTCTTC.

The chain joins TRBV6-5 to TRBJ2-6; D is ambiguous. Trimming took off 2 bases at V and 1 base at J, with 9 bases between the two ends. Germline values: CDR1 MNHEY, CDR2 SVGAGI. The CDR3 extends over 16 amino acids. This CDR3 reads CASSYQIYSGANVLTF. CDR3 nucleotide sequence: TGTGCCAGCAGTTACCAGATTTATTCTGGGGCCAACGTCCTGACTTTC.

CDR3 sequence reads: CASSAGTGQAGANVLTF. CDR3 in DNA: TGTGCCAGCAGTGCCGGGACAGGGCAAGCTGGGGCCAACGTCCTGACTTTC. The V call is TRBV6-1, the J call TRBJ2-6; 9 bases are shared with TRBD1. Looked up from germline, CDR1 is MNHNS and CDR2 is SASEGT. This CDR3 spans 17 amino acids. The trim removed 4 bases at V and 2 bases at J, leaving 6 bases unmatched.

The chain couples TRBV28 to TRBJ2-5; D gene unclear. V lost 4 bases, J lost 6 bases, and 18 bases lay in between. CDR3 length equals 15 residues. From germline, CDR1 is MDHEN and CDR2 SYDVKM. The CDR3 protein is CASSSWAAMEQTQYF. The CDR3 DNA reads TGTGCCAGCAGTTCCTGGGCAGCTATGGAACAGACCCAGTACTTC.

The chain has TRBV5-1 and TRBJ1-4; D might be TRBD1 (6 bases). The length of the CDR3 is 14 residues. V was pared by 4 bases and J by 3 bases, with 10 bases between. Looked up from germline, CDR1 is SGHRS and CDR2 is YFSETQ. DNA of the CDR3: TGCGCCAGCAGCATACAGGGTCCTAATGAAAAACTGTTTTTT. Amino acid sequence: CASSIQGPNEKLFF.

V gene TRBV27 combines with J gene TRBJ2-5; 8 nucleotides agree with TRBD1. The V and J ends lost 6 bases and 5 bases, in that order; junction bases with no gene match: 5. Germline lookup yields CDR1 MNHEY and CDR2 SMNVEV (reference sequence). This CDR3 has 13 amino acids. For the CDR3, the DNA is TGTGCCAGCAGCCCCAGGGGGCGTGAGACCCAGTACTTC. Its protein product is CASSPRGRETQYF.

The gene calls are TRBV9 and TRBJ1-4, with 9 positions matching TRBD1. The CDR3 runs to 16 residues. Germline trimming cut 3 bases from V and 8 bases from J; bases unmatched to any gene: 11. Germline V gene lookup returns CDR1 SGDLS and CDR2 YYNGEE. CDR3 DNA: TGTGCCAGCAGCGCTAAGCCGGGACAGGGTCGGGAAAAACTGTTTTTT. Protein sequence: CASSAKPGQGREKLFF.

V usage is TRBV11-2 and J usage is TRBJ1-1; possibly TRBD1 for D (5 bases). V was pared by 5 bases and J by 7 bases, with 11 bases between. Germline CDR1 is SGHAT and CDR2 is FQNNGV. CDR3 size: 12 residues. In nucleotides, the CDR3 is TGTGCCAGCAGCCCCTCGGGGGTTGAAGCTTTCTTT. Translated, it gives CASSPSGVEAFF.

The chain couples TRBV19 to TRBJ1-3; D is unresolved. Trimming removed 5 bases at V and 0 bases at J, with 11 bases between. The CDR3 covers 15 residues. Looked up from germline, CDR1 is LNHDA and CDR2 is SQIVND (reference sequence). CDR3 region: CASSPTGISGNTIYF. The DNA for the CDR3 is TGTGCCAGTAGTCCGACCGGGATCTCTGGAAACACCATATATTTT.

The chain has TRBV9 and TRBJ2-1; D might be TRBD2 (5 bases). This CDR3 comprises 15 residues. The V end lost 0 bases, the J end lost 5 bases, and 12 bases lay between the germline ends. CDR1 SGDLS and CDR2 YYNGEE come from the germline V gene. Here the CDR3 reads CASSVEGDGNNEQFF. CDR3 bases: TGTGCCAGCAGCGTAGAGGGAGACGGCAACAATGAGCAGTTCTTC.